This T cell receptor (beta chain) was captured by sequencing in a study of cytomegalovirus exposure and HLA in healthy donors. General study results and limits: In a later analysis, TCR beta V- and J-gene trimming was associated with a missense DCLRE1C variant.

The study ran its PCR with 60 Vbeta and 13 Jbeta primers. Sequenced by immunoSEQ multiplex PCR; TCRdb stores in-frame clones only, minus some. The sample shows under 200,000 clones, 65% to 80% of them seen only once. With respect to this clone: Its target is not known.

Sequencing input: PBMCs. The TCR originated in a woman between 40 and 50 years old in good health and CMV-seronegative.

The CDR3 region is CAISGVGGSNEQFF. CDR3 bases: TGTGCCATCAGTGGGGTCGGGGGAAGCAATGAGCAGTTCTTC. The chain recombines TRBV10-3 with TRBJ2-1; the D gene is possibly TRBD2 (6 bases). Trimming took off 4 bases at V and 6 bases at J, with 13 bases between the two ends. This CDR3 is 14 amino acids long. Germline CDR1 reads ENHRY; CDR2 reads SYGVKD.